Listed here is a single TCR beta chain. No antigen is known for it. This sample is drawn from a study of T cell responses to AZD1222 COVID-19 vaccine. Study results and caveats: Clonal diversity may have been underestimated, and the donors were mostly white British, with more females than males. Only six people who got AZD1222 tested seropositive at baseline. When two AZD1222 doses had been given, Spike-specific TCR breadth and depth rose.

Sequencing was performed with immunoSEQ multiplex PCR; in TCRdb, only in-frame clones are kept and a portion is missing. Counted here are 95,000 to 150,000 clones, over 85% occurring once; the ten biggest clones make up less than 4.5%. The sequence was obtained from an adult in good health. The sequences come from peripheral blood, collected on day 0 of AZD1222 vaccination.

The CDR3: CASTKLGPGNTIYF. DNA of the CDR3: TGTGCCAGCACCAAACTGGGGCCTGGAAACACCATATATTTT. V and J are TRBV7-9 and TRBJ1-3; TRBD1 is a possible D gene (5 bases). The CDR3 runs 14 residues. Per the germline V gene, CDR1 is SEHNR and CDR2 is FQNEAQ (reference sequence). The V gene lost 7 bases and the J gene lost 2 bases, with 12 bases spanning the gap.